This TCR beta chain appears in the sequencing data of a study of shared clonotypes between healthy human individuals. Study details: Researchers assigned three CD4 naive, three CD4 memory, two CD8 naive and one CD8 memory plate to each donor. Study-wide findings and caveats: Even with large depth, rarefaction showed that sorted-subset sequencing was incomplete.

This clone was seen once. Its antigen is as yet unknown. Naive CD8 cells, CD45RO-negative and positively selected for CCR7, excluded terminally differentiated effector memory CD45RA+ cells. The assay was carried out at the deep level. Only in-frame clones appear in the TCRdb table, and some are missing; sequencing was by immunoSEQ multiplex PCR. Found here are about 2 million clones, about 95% of them singletons; the top ten hold 0.9% to 1.4%. The V and J ends lost 4 bases and 6 bases respectively, with 13 bases between them. This CDR3 is built from 13 residues. CDR1 and CDR2 (germline): SGHDT, YYEEEE.

The chain recombines TRBV5-6 with TRBJ1-1, with D possibly matching TRBD1 (5 bases). The sequenced sample consisted of naive CD8+ T cells sorted from blood. The sequence was obtained from a man younger than 30 in good health. CDR3 nucleotide sequence: TGTGCCAGCAGCGGGACGCAGTTAGCTGAAGCTTTCTTT. Amino acids: CASSGTQLAEAFF.